A selection of T cell receptor beta chains follows, all from one sample in a study of long-term antiretroviral therapy in people with HIV. Clones were sequenced by immunoSEQ multiplex PCR, and TCRdb holds only the in-frame ones, with some missing. Of about 26,000 clones listed, approximately 90% are singletons. Sample: unsorted PBMCs, taken approximately 2.7 years after starting antiretroviral therapy. The receptors originated from a man between 40 and 49 years old with HIV. Both conserved end residues are part of each CDR3. Each record gives: CDR3 DNA, CDR3 protein, V gene, clone size, D gene, J gene. The D gene is left open where the match is weak. Rows give clone size only sometimes, using once, few, many, or a class for an expanded clone.

CDR3nt: TGTGCCAGCAGCCAAGAGGCAGGCCCACGGGAGCAGTACTTC; CDR3aa: CASSQEAGPREQYF; v_gene: TRBV4-2; abundance: NA; d_gene: NA; j_gene: TRBJ2-7
CDR3nt: TGTGCCAGCTCGGAAGGACAGGGGGATAAGCCACCCCTCCACTTT; CDR3aa: CASSEGQGDKPPLHF; v_gene: TRBV18; abundance: NA; d_gene: TRBD1; j_gene: TRBJ1-6
CDR3nt: TGTGCCAGCAGCGCCCGGGACCCACGGACTAGCGCCACAGATACGCAGTATTTT; CDR3aa: CASSARDPRTSATDTQYF; v_gene: TRBV11-3; abundance: NA; d_gene: TRBD2; j_gene: TRBJ2-3
CDR3nt: TGTGCCAGCAGTAGCGTGGGGACGGGGGCCAACGTCCTGACTTTC; CDR3aa: CASSSVGTGANVLTF; v_gene: TRBV27; abundance: once; d_gene: NA; j_gene: TRBJ2-6
CDR3nt: TGTGCCAGCAGCGCAGGGGGCATGGGTGAAAAACTGTTTTTT; CDR3aa: CASSAGGMGEKLFF; v_gene: TRBV2; abundance: few; d_gene: TRBD1; j_gene: TRBJ1-4
CDR3nt: TGTGCCAGCAGTGCTCCCGGACAGGGGGGAAGGGAAAAACTGTTTTTT; CDR3aa: CASSAPGQGGREKLFF; v_gene: TRBV2; abundance: NA; d_gene: TRBD1; j_gene: TRBJ1-4
CDR3nt: TGTGCCAGTAGTAACGACAGGGGAGATCAGCCCCAGCATTTT; CDR3aa: CASSNDRGDQPQHF; v_gene: TRBV19; abundance: few; d_gene: TRBD1; j_gene: TRBJ1-5
CDR3nt: TGCGCCAGCAGCCAGGGGGTAGGGAGCTCCTACGAGCAGTACTTC; CDR3aa: CASSQGVGSSYEQYF; v_gene: TRBV4-3; abundance: NA; d_gene: NA; j_gene: TRBJ2-7
CDR3nt: TGTGCCAGCAGTTTGGGCGGAGAAGAGACCCAGTACTTC; CDR3aa: CASSLGGEETQYF; v_gene: TRBV28; abundance: NA; d_gene: NA; j_gene: TRBJ2-5
CDR3nt: TGTGCCAGCAGCCCTAAGGACAGGAACTACTATGGCTACACCTTC; CDR3aa: CASSPKDRNYYGYTF; v_gene: TRBV5-4; abundance: NA; d_gene: TRBD1; j_gene: TRBJ1-2